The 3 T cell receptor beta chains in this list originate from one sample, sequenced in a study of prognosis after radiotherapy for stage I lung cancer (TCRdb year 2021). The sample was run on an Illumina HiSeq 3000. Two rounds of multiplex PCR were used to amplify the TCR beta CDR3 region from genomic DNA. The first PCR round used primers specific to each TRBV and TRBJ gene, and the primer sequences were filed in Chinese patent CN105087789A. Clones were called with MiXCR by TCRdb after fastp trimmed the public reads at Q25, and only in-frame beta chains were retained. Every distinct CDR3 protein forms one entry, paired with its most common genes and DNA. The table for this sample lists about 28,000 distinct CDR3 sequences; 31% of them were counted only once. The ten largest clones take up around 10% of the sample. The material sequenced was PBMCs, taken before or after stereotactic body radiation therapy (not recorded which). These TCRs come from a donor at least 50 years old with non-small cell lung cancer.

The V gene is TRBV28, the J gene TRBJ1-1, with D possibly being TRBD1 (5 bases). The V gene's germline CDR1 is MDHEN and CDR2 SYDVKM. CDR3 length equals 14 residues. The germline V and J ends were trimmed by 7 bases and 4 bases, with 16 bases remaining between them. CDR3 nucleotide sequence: TGTGCCAGCAATCTCATTAGGGGTGGCACTGAAGCTTTCTTT. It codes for CASNLIRGGTEAFF.

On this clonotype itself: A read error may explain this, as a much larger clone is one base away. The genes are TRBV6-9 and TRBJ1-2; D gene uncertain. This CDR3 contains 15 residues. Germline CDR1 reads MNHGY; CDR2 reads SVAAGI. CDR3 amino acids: CARSYLSPQGHGYTF. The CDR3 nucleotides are TGTGCCAGAAGTTACCTAAGTCCCCAAGGACATGGCTACACCTTC.

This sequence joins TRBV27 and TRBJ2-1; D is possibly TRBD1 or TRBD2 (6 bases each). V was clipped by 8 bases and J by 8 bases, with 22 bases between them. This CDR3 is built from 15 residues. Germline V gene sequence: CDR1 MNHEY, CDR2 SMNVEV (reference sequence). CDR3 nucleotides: TGTGCCAGCGAACCTATCGGGGGCGCCCGGTATGAGCAGTTCTTC. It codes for CASEPIGGARYEQFF.